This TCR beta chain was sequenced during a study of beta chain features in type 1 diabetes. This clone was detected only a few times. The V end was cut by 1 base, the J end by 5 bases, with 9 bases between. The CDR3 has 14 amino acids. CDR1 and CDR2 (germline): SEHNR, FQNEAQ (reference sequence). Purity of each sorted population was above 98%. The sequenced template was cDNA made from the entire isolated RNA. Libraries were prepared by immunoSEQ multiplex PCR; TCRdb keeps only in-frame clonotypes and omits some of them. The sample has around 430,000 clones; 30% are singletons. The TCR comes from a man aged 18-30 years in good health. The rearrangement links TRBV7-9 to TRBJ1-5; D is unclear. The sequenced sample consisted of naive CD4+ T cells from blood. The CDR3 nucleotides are TGTGCCAGCAGCTTAGGGCAGGCACATCAGCCCCAGCATTTT. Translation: CASSLGQAHQPQHF.